This entry is about one T cell receptor beta chain. What it binds is unknown. The study ran its PCR with 60 Vbeta and 13 Jbeta primers. In the original workflow: Around 83 million unique TCR beta chains, 9 million to 12 million shared, were counted in a later analysis. Profiling relied on immunoSEQ multiplex PCR, and the TCRdb table lists in-frame clones only, not all of them. Clone size and V and J calls were adopted from that table, with D and trimming inferred from the DNA. This table has 100,000 to 140,000 clones, 60% to 75% appearing once. This specimen comes from a study of cytomegalovirus exposure and HLA in healthy donors. At the level of the study: HLA-typed donors contributed about 85 million unique TCRs, which were held in an early data release. Assignment to the Caucasian-associated ancestry cluster applied to 75% to 85% of the approximately 380 genotyped donors. Findings of the study overall: After further analysis at a later stage, under 20,000 TCR beta sequences were associated with HLA alleles at 0.05 false discovery rate.

The V and J ends lost 3 bases and 5 bases, in that order; junction bases with no gene match: 2. The CDR3 contains 16 residues. The germline gives CDR1 SGHTA, CDR2 FQGTGA. This sequence joins TRBV7-3 and TRBJ2-2, with TRBD2 matching 14 bases. This TCR derives from a young man in good health and CMV-seronegative. The sample consisted of PBMCs. The CDR3 spells CASSLGLAGATGELFF. Here the CDR3 DNA reads TGTGCCAGCAGCTTGGGACTAGCGGGGGCTACCGGGGAGCTGTTTTTT.